Sequencing of this T cell receptor beta chain was carried out in a study of blood T cell repertoires in COVID-19. Assay: immunoSEQ multiplex PCR; the TCRdb copy retains only in-frame clones and omits some. The sample carries fewer than 250,000 clones, 82% recorded once. The CDR3 consists of 14 residues. Deletions cut 0 bases from V and 2 bases from J, with 7 bases between. Germline V lookup: CDR1 SGHNT, CDR2 YENEEA. The specimen sequenced was peripheral blood. This clonotype originated in a woman aged 60 to 75 with COVID-19, enrolled during active disease. V is TRBV11-3 and J is TRBJ1-2; perhaps TRBD1 as D (5 bases). The CDR3 nucleotides read TGTGCCAGCAGCTTAGACGCAGGGAACTATGGCTACACCTTC. It specifies CASSLDAGNYGYTF. The full variable domain, with the rest looked up from reference TRBV11-3 and TRBJ1-2, is EAGVVQSPRYKIIEKKQPVAFWCNPISGHNTLYWYLQNLGQGPELLIRYENEEAVDDSQLPKDRFSAERLKGVDSTLKIQPAELGDSAVYLCASSLDAGNYGYTFGSGTRLTVV.